The sequence of this T cell receptor beta chain was determined in a study of OX40 agonist ivuxolimab in advanced cancers. V shed 3 bases and J shed 0 bases, with 11 bases lying between them. The CDR3 runs to 15 residues. Germline V gene lookup returns CDR1 SGHVS and CDR2 FNYEAQ. Libraries were prepared by immunoSEQ multiplex PCR; TCRdb keeps only in-frame clonotypes and omits some of them. The sample has about 49,000 clones, 85% to 95% seen once; the top ten hold more than 9.5%. Sequencing was performed on CD4+ or CD8+ T cells sorted from blood, taken in a trial of the OX40 agonist ivuxolimab. The rearrangement joins TRBV7-6 to TRBJ1-1, with D possibly matching TRBD1 (5 bases). The receptor was derived from an adult with an advanced solid tumor such as melanoma, head and neck, liver or kidney cancer. Written as DNA, the CDR3 is TGTGCCAGCAGCTTGACAGACACATTGAACACTGAAGCTTTCTTT. Residues: CASSLTDTLNTEAFF.